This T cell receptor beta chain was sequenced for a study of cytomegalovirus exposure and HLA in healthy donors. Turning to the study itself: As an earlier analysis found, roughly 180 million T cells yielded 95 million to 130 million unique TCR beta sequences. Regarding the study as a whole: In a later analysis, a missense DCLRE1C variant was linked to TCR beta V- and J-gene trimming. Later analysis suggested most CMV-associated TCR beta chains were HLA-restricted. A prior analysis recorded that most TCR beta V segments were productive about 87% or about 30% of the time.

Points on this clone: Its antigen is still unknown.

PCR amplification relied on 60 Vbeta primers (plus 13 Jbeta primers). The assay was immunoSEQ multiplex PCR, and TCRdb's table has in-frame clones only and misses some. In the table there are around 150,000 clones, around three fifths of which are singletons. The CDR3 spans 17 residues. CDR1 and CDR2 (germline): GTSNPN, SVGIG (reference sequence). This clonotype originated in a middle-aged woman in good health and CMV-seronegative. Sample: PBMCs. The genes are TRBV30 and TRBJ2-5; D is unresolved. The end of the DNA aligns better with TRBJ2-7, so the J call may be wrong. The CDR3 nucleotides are TGTGCCTGGAGTCGTCTGGATCTACATACCCTAGGCTACGAGCAGTACTTC. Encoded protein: CAWSRLDLHTLGYEQYF.